This paragraph covers one T cell receptor beta chain sequence. Antigen: not known. Profiled with immunoSEQ multiplex PCR; TCRdb holds only in-frame clones, not every one. Counted here are 130,000 to 150,000 clones, about 86% occurring once; the ten biggest clones make up 2.9%. CDR1 and CDR2 (germline): SGHTS, YDEGEE. The V segment lost 1 base and the J segment 0 bases; nucleotides outside the gene matches: 5. CDR3 size: 16 residues. This specimen comes from a study of cytomegalovirus exposure and HLA in healthy donors. Points from the study as a whole: Cytomegalovirus association was listed for about 170 TCR beta chains. TCR clusters originating in the first cohort tended to co-occur in the approximately 120 validation repertoires, according to a later analysis.

Sequencing input: PBMCs. V usage is TRBV5-8 and J usage is TRBJ2-7, with 9 bases lining up with TRBD2. The sequence was obtained from a man aged 18 to 29 in good health and CMV-seronegative. The CDR3 DNA is TGTGCCAGCAGCTTGTTGGGTAGCGGGAGCTCCTACGAGCAGTACTTC. Protein: CASSLLGSGSSYEQYF.